This T cell receptor beta chain was documented in a study of chemoradiotherapy in HPV16-positive cancers. The data were produced by immunoSEQ multiplex PCR, yet TCRdb's version contains in-frame clones alone and is incomplete. The sample carries about 16,000 clones, 70% recorded once. With V trimmed by 5 bases and J by 5 bases, 11 bases remained unmatched. Germline V CDR1 and CDR2: MNHEY, SMNVEV (reference sequence). The CDR3 totals 17 residues. V and J are TRBV27 and TRBJ2-3, with 12 bases fitting TRBD1. This TCR came from a human donor with HPV-associated anogenital cancer. The input for sequencing was tumor tissue, taken from a patient who underwent chemoradiotherapy. The CDR3 DNA sequence: TGTGCCAGCAGTCCCTATGGGGACAGGGGGCGGGTAGATACGCAGTATTTT. This gives the protein CASSPYGDRGRVDTQYF.